Presented here are 16 T cell receptor beta chains from one specimen sequenced in a study of identical twins. MiXCR, run by TCRdb on the 5' RACE reads, gives a single entry per CDR3 protein. The sample holds hundreds of thousands of distinct CDR3 sequences, around 6.8% seen once. Separately, the same data were catalogued under a study of yellow fever vaccine responses in identical twins.

The material sequenced was memory (CD45RO+) T cells sorted from blood. Receptor source: a woman between 18 and 29 years old in good health.

This chain connects TRBV20-1 to TRBJ2-1; D call uncertain. The germline gives CDR1 DFQATT, CDR2 SNEGSKA (reference sequence). The V and J ends lost 3 bases and 4 bases respectively, with 7 bases between them. CDR3 size: 12 residues. CDR3 amino acids: CSASVRYNEQFF. The CDR3 region has the DNA TGCAGTGCTAGTGTCCGTTACAATGAGCAGTTCTTC.

This clonotype was picked up many times. This chain uses TRBV12-3 or TRBV12-4 with TRBJ2-1; possible D gene TRBD1, 5 bases. V lost 1 base and J lost 0, with 7 bases in between. CDR3 size: 15 residues. The chain's CDR3 is CASSLVTVSYNEQFF. The DNA for the CDR3 is TGTGCCAGCAGTTTAGTGACAGTCTCCTACAATGAGCAGTTCTTC.

The chain recombines TRBV11-2 with TRBJ2-5; D call uncertain. The V and J ends lost 3 bases and 2 bases respectively, with 16 bases between them. CDR1 and CDR2 (germline): SGHAT, FQNNGV. This CDR3 is built from 16 residues. CDR3 in amino acids: CASSFYPPRPQETQYF. The CDR3, as DNA: TGTGCCAGCAGCTTCTATCCTCCCCGACCGCAAGAGACCCAGTACTTC. The variable domain in full, completed from reference TRBV11-2 and TRBJ2-5, reads EAGVAQSPRYKIIEKRQSVAFWCNPISGHATLYWYQQILGQGPKLLIQFQNNGVVDDSQLPKDRFSAERLKGVDSTLKIQPAKLEDSAVYLCASSFYPPRPQETQYFGPGTRLLVL.

This clonotype was observed a few times. The V call is TRBV11-3, the J call TRBJ2-1, with TRBD1 identical over 10 bases. CDR1 and CDR2 from the germline V gene are SGHNT and YENEEA. Trimming took 5 bases from V and 0 from J; bases not matched to a gene: 19. CDR3 length: 21 residues. The CDR3 region is CASSPPRGTGAADSSYNEQFF. CDR3 nucleotides: TGTGCCAGCAGCCCACCTCGAGGGACAGGGGCGGCGGACAGCTCCTACAATGAGCAGTTCTTC. The full variable domain, its missing parts supplied by reference TRBV11-3 and TRBJ2-1, is EAGVVQSPRYKIIEKKQPVAFWCNPISGHNTLYWYLQNLGQGPELLIRYENEEAVDDSQLPKDRFSAERLKGVDSTLKIQPAELGDSAVYLCASSPPRGTGAADSSYNEQFFGPGTRLTVL.

This clonotype has only a few counts. The rearrangement links TRBV7-2 to TRBJ2-1, with 10 bases identical to TRBD1. Trimming at V came to 5 bases and at J to 8 bases, leaving 6 bases not matched to a gene. Per the germline V gene, CDR1 is SGHTA and CDR2 is FQGNSA. This CDR3 contains 14 residues. The CDR3 DNA reads as TGTGCCAGCAGCGAAGGGACAGGGGCGGATGAGCAGTTCTTC. Protein sequence: CASSEGTGADEQFF. The complete variable domain, with remaining parts taken from reference TRBV7-2 and TRBJ2-1, reads GAGVSQSPSNKVTEKGKDVELRCDPISGHTALYWYRQSLGQGLEFLIYFQGNSAPDKSGLPSDRFSAERTGGSVSTLTIQRTQQEDSAVYLCASSEGTGADEQFFGPGTRLTVL.

The rearrangement links TRBV20-1 to TRBJ2-3; the match to TRBD2 covers 16 bases. The CDR3 contains 15 residues. After removal of 5 bases from V and 5 bases from J, the junction contained 4 bases not matched to a gene. Germline-derived CDR1 and CDR2 are DFQATT and SNEGSKA (reference sequence). CDR3 DNA: TGCAGTGCTGGGACTAGCGGGAGGGCCGGAGATACGCAGTATTTT. Translation gives CSAGTSGRAGDTQYF.

The table lists this clonotype with many counts. The chain links TRBV15 to TRBJ2-5; D not certain. CDR3 size: 15 residues. Deletions cut 0 bases from V and 1 base from J, with 9 bases between. Germline-derived CDR1 and CDR2 are LNHNV and YYDKDF (reference sequence). Here the CDR3 reads CATSRDMGSQETQYF. CDR3 sequence (DNA): TGTGCCACCAGCAGAGATATGGGCAGCCAAGAGACCCAGTACTTC. The full variable domain, rest sourced from reference TRBV15 and TRBJ2-5, is DAMVIQNPRYQVTQFGKPVTLSCSQTLNHNVMYWYQQKSSQAPKLLFHYYDKDFNNEADTPDNFQSRRPNTSFCFLDIRSPGLGDTAMYLCATSRDMGSQETQYFGPGTRLLVL.

At least ten counts were recorded for this clonotype. This rearrangement joins TRBV3-1 to TRBJ2-3; D ambiguous. Per the germline V gene, CDR1 is LGHDT and CDR2 is YNNKEL (reference sequence). The CDR3 is 13 residues long. Trimming cost V 3 bases and J 4 bases, with 8 bases left between them. CDR3 protein: CASSHEKADTQYF. CDR3 DNA sequence: TGTGCCAGCAGCCATGAGAAGGCAGATACGCAGTATTTT.

Only a few counts were recorded for this clonotype. Possible read error: a much larger clone is one base away. The rearrangement uses TRBV27 and TRBJ2-3; unclear D gene. The CDR3 is 11 residues long. The V gene's germline CDR1 is MNHEY and CDR2 SMNVEV (reference sequence). The ends were cut back, 2 bases at V and 5 bases at J, with 2 bases in the middle. CDR3 residues: CASSLIDTQYF. In DNA, the CDR3 is TGTGCCAGCAGTTTAATAGATACGCAGTATTTT.

At least ten counts were recorded for this clonotype. This chain links TRBV2 with TRBJ2-3; 11 nucleotides match TRBD2. The CDR3 has 15 residues. V gave up 4 bases and J gave up 5 bases; unmatched junction bases: 5. CDR1 SNHLY and CDR2 FYNNEI come from the germline V gene. Written as DNA, the CDR3 is TGTGCCAGCAGTGTCGTAGCGGGGGGGGGAGATACGCAGTATTTT. It codes for CASSVVAGGGDTQYF.

This clonotype came up many times. The chain is built from TRBV7-2 and TRBJ2-1; possibly TRBD1 or TRBD2 for D (5 bases each). This CDR3 comprises 12 residues. Germline lookup yields CDR1 SGHTA and CDR2 FQGNSA. The V and J ends lost 6 bases and 9 bases respectively, with 12 bases between them. CDR3 protein: CASRNRDVEQFF. For the CDR3, the DNA is TGTGCCAGCAGGAACCGGGACGTTGAGCAGTTCTTC.

This clonotype was picked up many times. V and J are TRBV12-3 or TRBV12-4 and TRBJ1-2; 8 bases line up with TRBD1. CDR3 length equals 14 residues. Trimming at V came to 5 bases and at J to 8 bases, leaving 10 bases not matched to a gene. In DNA form, the CDR3 reads TGTGCCAGCAGTCCCCGGACAGGGTTCGACGGCTACACCTTC. It specifies CASSPRTGFDGYTF.

The table lists this clonotype with a few counts. This rearrangement joins TRBV7-9 to TRBJ1-1, with D possibly matching TRBD1 (6 bases). Trimming pared 5 bases from V and 7 bases from J, leaving 14 bases between. The CDR3 contains 13 residues. CDR1 and CDR2 from the germline V gene are SEHNR and FQNEAQ (reference sequence). The CDR3: CASSPGAGIEAFF. Here the CDR3 DNA reads TGTGCCAGCAGCCCGGGGGCTGGAATTGAAGCTTTCTTT. Supplemented by reference TRBV7-9 and TRBJ1-1, the full variable domain reads DTGVSQNPRHKITKRGQNVTFRCDPISEHNRLYWYRQTLGQGPEFLTYFQNEAQLEKSRLLSDRFSAERPKGSFSTLEIQRTEQGDSAMYLCASSPGAGIEAFFGQGTRLTVV.

This clonotype turned up a few times. V is TRBV6-1 and J is TRBJ1-2, with a weak D call TRBD1 (5 bases). The V and J ends lost 6 bases and 4 bases respectively, with 15 bases between them. CDR1 is MNHNS, CDR2 SASEGT, per germline. The CDR3 extends over 14 amino acids. The CDR3, as DNA: TGTGCCAGCAGCAACCGGGACCGGACCTATGGCTACACCTTC. This codes for CASSNRDRTYGYTF.

This clonotype was seen ten or more times. The rearrangement joins TRBV7-2 to TRBJ1-3; 7 bases align to TRBD1. CDR1 is SGHTA, CDR2 FQGNSA, per germline. CDR3 size: 14 residues. V lost 3 bases to trimming and J lost 4 bases; unmatched junction nucleotides: 3. In DNA, the CDR3 is TGTGCCAGCAGCTTCGACAGGGCCGGAAACACCATATATTTT. This gives the protein CASSFDRAGNTIYF.

The V and J genes are TRBV7-9 and TRBJ2-7; no firm D call. Germline CDR1 is SEHNR and CDR2 is FQNEAQ (reference sequence). V gave up 7 bases and J gave up 6 bases, with 4 bases separating them. The length of the CDR3 is 9 residues. This CDR3 is CASMGEQYF. In DNA, the CDR3 is TGTGCCAGCATGGGCGAGCAGTACTTC.